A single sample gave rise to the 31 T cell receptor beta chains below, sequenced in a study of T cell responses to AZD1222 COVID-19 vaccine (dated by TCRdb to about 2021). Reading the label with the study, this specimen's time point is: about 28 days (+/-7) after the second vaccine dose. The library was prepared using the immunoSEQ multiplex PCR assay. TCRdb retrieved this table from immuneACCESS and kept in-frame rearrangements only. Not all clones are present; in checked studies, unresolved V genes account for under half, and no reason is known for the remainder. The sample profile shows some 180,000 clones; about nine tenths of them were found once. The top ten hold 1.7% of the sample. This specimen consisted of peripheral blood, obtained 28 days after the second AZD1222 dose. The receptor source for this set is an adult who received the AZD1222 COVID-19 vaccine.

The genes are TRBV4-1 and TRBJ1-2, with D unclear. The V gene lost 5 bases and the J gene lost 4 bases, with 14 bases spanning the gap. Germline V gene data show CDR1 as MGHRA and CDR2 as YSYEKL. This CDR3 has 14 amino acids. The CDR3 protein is CASSSQSPPYGYTF. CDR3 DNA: TGCGCCAGCAGCTCTCAAAGCCCACCCTATGGCTACACCTTC.

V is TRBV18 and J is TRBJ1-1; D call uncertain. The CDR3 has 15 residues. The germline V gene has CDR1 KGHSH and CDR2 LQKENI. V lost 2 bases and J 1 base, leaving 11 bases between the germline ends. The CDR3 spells CASSPKTLGNTEAFF. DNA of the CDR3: TGTGCCAGCTCACCAAAAACCCTCGGGAACACTGAAGCTTTCTTT.

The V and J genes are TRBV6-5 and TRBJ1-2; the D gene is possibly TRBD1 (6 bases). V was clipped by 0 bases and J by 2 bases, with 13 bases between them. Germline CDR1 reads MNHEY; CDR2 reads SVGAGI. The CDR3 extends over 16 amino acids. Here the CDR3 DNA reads TGTGCCAGCAGTTACTCTCGCAGGGGTCAGAACTATGGCTACACCTTC. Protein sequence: CASSYSRRGQNYGYTF.

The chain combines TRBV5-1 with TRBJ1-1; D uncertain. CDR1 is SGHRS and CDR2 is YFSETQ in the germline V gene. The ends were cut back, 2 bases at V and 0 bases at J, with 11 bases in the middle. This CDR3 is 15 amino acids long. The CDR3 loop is CASSFGRTLNTEAFF. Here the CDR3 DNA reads TGCGCCAGCAGCTTTGGACGGACTTTGAACACTGAAGCTTTCTTT. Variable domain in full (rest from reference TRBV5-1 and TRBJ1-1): KAGVTQTPRYLIKTRGQQVTLSCSPISGHRSVSWYQQTPGQGLQFLFEYFSETQRNKGNFPGRFSGRQFSNSRSEMNVSTLELGDSALYLCASSFGRTLNTEAFFGQGTRLTVV.

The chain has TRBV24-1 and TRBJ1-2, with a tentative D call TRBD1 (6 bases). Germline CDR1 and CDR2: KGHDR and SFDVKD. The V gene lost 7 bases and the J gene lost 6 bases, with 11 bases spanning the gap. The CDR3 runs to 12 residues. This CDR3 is CATSAQGDGYTF. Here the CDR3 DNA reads TGTGCCACCAGCGCACAGGGTGATGGCTACACCTTC.

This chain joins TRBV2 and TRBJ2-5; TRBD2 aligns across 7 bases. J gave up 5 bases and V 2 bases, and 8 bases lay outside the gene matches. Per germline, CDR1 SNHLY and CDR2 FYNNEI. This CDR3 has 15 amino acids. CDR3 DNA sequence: TGTGCCAGCAGTGAAAAGAGCGGGGCTCTTGAGACCCAGTACTTC. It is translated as CASSEKSGALETQYF.

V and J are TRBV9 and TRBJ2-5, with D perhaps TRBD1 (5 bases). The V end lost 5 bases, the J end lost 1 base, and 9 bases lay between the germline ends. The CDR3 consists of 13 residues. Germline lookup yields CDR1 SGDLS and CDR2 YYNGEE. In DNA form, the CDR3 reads TGTGCCAGCAGTAAAAGGGGCCAAGAGACCCAGTACTTC. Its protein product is CASSKRGQETQYF.

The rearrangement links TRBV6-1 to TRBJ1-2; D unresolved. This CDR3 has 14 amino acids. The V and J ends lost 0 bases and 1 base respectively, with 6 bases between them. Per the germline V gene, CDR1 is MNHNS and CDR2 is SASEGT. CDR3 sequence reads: CASSEAQLNYGYTF. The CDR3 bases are TGTGCCAGCAGTGAAGCGCAGCTTAACTATGGCTACACCTTC.

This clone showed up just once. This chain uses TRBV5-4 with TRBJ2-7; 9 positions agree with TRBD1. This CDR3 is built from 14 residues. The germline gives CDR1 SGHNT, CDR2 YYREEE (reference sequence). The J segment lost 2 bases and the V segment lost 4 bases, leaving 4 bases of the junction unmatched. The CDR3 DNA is TGTGCCAGCAGCCGTGGACAGGGGACCTACGAGCAGTACTTC. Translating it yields CASSRGQGTYEQYF.

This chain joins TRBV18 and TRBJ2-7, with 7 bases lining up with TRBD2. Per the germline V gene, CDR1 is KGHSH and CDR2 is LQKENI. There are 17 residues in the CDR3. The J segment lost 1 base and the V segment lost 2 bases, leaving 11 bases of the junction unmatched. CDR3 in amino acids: CASSPIVGAGLSYEQYF. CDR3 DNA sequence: TGTGCCAGCTCACCAATTGTAGGAGCGGGATTGTCCTACGAGCAGTACTTC.

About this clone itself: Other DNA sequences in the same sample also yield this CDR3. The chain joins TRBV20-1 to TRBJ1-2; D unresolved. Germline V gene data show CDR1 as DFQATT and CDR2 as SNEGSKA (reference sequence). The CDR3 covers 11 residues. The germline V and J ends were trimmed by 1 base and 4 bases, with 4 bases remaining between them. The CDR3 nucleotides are TGCAGTGCTAGAGGGCTCTATGGCTACACCTTC. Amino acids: CSARGLYGYTF.

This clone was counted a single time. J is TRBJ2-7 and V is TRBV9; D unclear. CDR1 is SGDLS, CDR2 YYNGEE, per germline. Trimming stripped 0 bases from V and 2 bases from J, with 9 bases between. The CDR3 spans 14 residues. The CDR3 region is CASSVGSGPYEQYF. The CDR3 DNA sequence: TGTGCCAGCAGCGTAGGTTCGGGCCCCTACGAGCAGTACTTC.

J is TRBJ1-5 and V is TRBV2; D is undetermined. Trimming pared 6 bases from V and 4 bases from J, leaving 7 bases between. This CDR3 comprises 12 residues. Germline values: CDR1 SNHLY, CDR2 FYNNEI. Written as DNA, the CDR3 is TGTGCCAGCAGGGGGAGTAATCAGCCCCAGCATTTT. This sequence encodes CASRGSNQPQHF.

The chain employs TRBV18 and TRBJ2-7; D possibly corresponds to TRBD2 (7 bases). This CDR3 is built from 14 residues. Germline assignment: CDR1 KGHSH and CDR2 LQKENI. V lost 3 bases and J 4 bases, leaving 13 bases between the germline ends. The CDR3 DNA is TGTGCCAGCTCACCGTCCGGGGGGCCTTACGAGCAGTACTTC. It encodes CASSPSGGPYEQYF.

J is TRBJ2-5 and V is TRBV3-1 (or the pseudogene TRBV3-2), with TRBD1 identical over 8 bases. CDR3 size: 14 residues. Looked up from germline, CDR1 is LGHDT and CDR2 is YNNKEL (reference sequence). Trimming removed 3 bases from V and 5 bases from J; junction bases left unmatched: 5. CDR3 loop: CASSQRTGTETQYF. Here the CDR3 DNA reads TGTGCCAGCAGCCAGAGGACAGGGACGGAGACCCAGTACTTC.

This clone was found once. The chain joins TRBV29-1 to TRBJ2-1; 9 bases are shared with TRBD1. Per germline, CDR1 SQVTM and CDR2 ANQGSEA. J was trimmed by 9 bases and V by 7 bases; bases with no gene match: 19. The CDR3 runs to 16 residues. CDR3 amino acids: CSARRGGTGTFTEQFF. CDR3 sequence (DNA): TGCAGCGCCCGGCGGGGCGGGACAGGGACGTTCACTGAGCAGTTCTTC.

The CDR3 coding sequence is TGTGCCAGCAGCCCCTCCCGGAGGGACGGGGAGCTGTTTTTT. It specifies CASSPSRRDGELFF. The chain carries TRBV7-2 and TRBJ2-2; D possibly corresponds to TRBD2 (6 bases). CDR3 size: 14 residues. In germline, CDR1 is SGHTA, CDR2 FQGNSA. Trimming removed 5 bases at V and 7 bases at J, with 14 bases between.

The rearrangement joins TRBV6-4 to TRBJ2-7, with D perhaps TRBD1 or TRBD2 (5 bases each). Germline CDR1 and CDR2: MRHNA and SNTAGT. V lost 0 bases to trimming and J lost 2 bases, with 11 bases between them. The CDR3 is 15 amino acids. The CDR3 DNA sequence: TGTGCCAGCAGTGACTCGGGGGACCGAGCCTACGAGCAGTACTTC. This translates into CASSDSGDRAYEQYF.

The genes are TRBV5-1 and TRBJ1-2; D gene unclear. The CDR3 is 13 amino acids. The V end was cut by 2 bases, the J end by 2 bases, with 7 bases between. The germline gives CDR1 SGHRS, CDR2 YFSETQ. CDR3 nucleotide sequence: TGCGCCAGCAGCTTTCAGGCCAACTATGGCTACACCTTC. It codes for CASSFQANYGYTF.

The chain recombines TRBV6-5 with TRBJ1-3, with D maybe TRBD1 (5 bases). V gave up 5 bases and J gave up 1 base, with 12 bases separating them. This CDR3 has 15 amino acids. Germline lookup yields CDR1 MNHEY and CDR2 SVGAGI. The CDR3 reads CASSNGPGSGNTIYF. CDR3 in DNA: TGTGCCAGCAGTAACGGACCAGGGTCTGGAAACACCATATATTTT.

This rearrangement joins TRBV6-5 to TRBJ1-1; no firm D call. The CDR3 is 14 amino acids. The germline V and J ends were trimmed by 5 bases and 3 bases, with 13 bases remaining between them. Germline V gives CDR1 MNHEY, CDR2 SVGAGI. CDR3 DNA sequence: TGTGCCAGCAGTCTAACTTGGCGAGACACTGAAGCTTTCTTT. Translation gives CASSLTWRDTEAFF.

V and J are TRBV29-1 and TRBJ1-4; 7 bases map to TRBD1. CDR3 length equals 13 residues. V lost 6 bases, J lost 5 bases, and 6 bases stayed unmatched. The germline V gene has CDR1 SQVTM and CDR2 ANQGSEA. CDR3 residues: CSVLGQLNEKLFF. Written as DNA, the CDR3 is TGCAGCGTCTTGGGACAGTTGAATGAAAAACTGTTTTTT.

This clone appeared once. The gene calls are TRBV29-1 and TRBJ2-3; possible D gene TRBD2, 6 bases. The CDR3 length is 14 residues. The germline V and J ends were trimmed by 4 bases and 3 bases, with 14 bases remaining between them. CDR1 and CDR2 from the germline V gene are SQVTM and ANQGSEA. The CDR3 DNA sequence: TGCAGCGTTGCCCGGGACTTTCAGACAGATACGCAGTATTTT. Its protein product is CSVARDFQTDTQYF.

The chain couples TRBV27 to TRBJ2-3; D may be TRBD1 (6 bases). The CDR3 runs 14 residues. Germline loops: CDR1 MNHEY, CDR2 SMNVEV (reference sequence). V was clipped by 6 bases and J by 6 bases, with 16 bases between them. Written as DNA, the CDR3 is TGTGCCAGCAGCCGACAGGCCCGGAGGGATACGCAGTATTTT. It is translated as CASSRQARRDTQYF.

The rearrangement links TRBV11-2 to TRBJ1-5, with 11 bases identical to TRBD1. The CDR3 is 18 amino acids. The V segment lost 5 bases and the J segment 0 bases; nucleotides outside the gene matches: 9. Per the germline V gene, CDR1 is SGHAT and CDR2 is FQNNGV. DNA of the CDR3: TGTGCCAGCAGCCCGGGGACAGGGGGAATCGTTAGCAATCAGCCCCAGCATTTT. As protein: CASSPGTGGIVSNQPQHF.

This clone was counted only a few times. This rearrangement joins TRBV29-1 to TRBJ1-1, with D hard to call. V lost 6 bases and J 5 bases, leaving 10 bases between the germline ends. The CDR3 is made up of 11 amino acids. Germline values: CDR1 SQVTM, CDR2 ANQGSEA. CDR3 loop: CSVARSTEAFF. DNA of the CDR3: TGCAGCGTCGCCCGGTCGACTGAAGCTTTCTTT.

CDR3 in amino acids: CASSHGGTGSTYEQYF. The CDR3 DNA is TGTGCCAGCAGCCACGGCGGGACAGGGAGTACGTACGAGCAGTACTTC. The chain recombines TRBV14 with TRBJ2-7, with TRBD1 identical over 9 bases. Germline V gives CDR1 SGHDN, CDR2 FVKESK. V dropped 3 bases and J dropped 4; count of bases not matched to a gene: 10. The CDR3 covers 16 residues.

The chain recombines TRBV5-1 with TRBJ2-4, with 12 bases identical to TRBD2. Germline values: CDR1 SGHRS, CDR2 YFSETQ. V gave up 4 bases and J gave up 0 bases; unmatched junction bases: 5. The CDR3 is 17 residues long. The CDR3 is CASSAGLAGLAKNIQYF. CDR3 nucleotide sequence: TGCGCCAGCAGCGCTGGACTAGCGGGGCTAGCCAAAAACATTCAGTACTTC. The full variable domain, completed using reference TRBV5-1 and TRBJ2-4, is KAGVTQTPRYLIKTRGQQVTLSCSPISGHRSVSWYQQTPGQGLQFLFEYFSETQRNKGNFPGRFSGRQFSNSRSEMNVSTLELGDSALYLCASSAGLAGLAKNIQYFGAGTRLSVL.

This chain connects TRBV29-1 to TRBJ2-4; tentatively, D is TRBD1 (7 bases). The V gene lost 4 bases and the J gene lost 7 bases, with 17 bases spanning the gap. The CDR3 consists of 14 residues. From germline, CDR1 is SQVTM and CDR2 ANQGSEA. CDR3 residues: CSVAMAGQMNIQYF. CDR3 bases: TGCAGCGTTGCCATGGCGGGACAGATGAACATTCAGTACTTC. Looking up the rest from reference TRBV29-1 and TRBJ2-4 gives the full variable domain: SAVISQKPSRDICQRGTSLTIQCQVDSQVTMMFWYRQQPGQSLTLIATANQGSEATYESGFVIDKFPISRPNLTFSTLTVSNMSPEDSSIYLCSVAMAGQMNIQYFGAGTRLSVL.

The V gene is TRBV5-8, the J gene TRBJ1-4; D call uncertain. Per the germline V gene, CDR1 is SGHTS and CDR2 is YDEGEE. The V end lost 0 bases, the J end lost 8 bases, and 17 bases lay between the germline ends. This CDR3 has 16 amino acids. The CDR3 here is CASSLGEVGIREKLFF. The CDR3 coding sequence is TGTGCCAGCAGCTTGGGGGAAGTTGGGATTAGGGAAAAACTGTTTTTT.

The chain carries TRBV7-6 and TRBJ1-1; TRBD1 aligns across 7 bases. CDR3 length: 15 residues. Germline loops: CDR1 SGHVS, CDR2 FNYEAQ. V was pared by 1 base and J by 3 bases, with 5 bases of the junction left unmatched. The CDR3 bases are TGTGCCAGCAGCTTAGGAACAGGGGTGTACACTGAAGCTTTCTTT. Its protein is CASSLGTGVYTEAFF.